Shown below are 29 T cell receptor beta chains from a single sample sequenced in a study of cytomegalovirus exposure and HLA in healthy donors. The protocol was immunoSEQ multiplex PCR, while the TCRdb copy is restricted to in-frame clones and leaves out a portion. This sample has 120,000 to 150,000 clones, with around nine tenths found just once. Sequencing was performed on PBMCs. The receptor set was obtained from a man aged 18 to 35 in good health and CMV-seropositive.

V and J are TRBV9 and TRBJ2-7, with TRBD2 as a possible D gene (6 bases). Germline CDR1 reads SGDLS; CDR2 reads YYNGEE. The CDR3 contains 14 residues. V shed 0 bases and J shed 2 bases, with 9 bases lying between them. CDR3 amino acids: CASSVDGSAYEQYF. The DNA for the CDR3 is TGTGCCAGCAGCGTAGACGGGAGTGCCTACGAGCAGTACTTC.

The chain is built from TRBV21-1 and TRBJ2-7; the D call of TRBD1 is as the table states it, not checked on the DNA. TRBV21-1 is given as a pseudogene. CDR3 size: 17 residues. The CDR3 spells CASSTRRDRESCYEQYF. The CDR3 bases are TGTGCCAGCAGCACGCGGCGAGACAGGGAGAGTTGCTACGAGCAGTACTTC.

This clone was counted only a few times. The rearrangement joins TRBV10-3 to TRBJ2-2; TRBD2 aligns across 12 bases. Germline assignment: CDR1 ENHRY and CDR2 SYGVKD. With V trimmed by 6 bases and J by 7 bases, 9 bases remained unmatched. This CDR3 contains 16 residues. For the CDR3, the DNA is TGTGCCATCAGGGCCGGGACTAGCGGGCAAGGCGGGGAGCTGTTTTTT. This encodes CAIRAGTSGQGGELFF.

This rearrangement joins TRBV6-6 to TRBJ1-4; 8 nucleotides line up with TRBD1. This CDR3 has 15 residues. The germline gives CDR1 MNHNY, CDR2 SVGAGI (reference sequence). The junction had 10 bases not matched to a gene; V was cut back by 5 bases and J by 8 bases. Here the CDR3 reads CASSNYDRGREKLFF. The CDR3 DNA reads as TGTGCCAGCAGTAACTATGACAGGGGCAGGGAAAAACTGTTTTTT.

This chain links TRBV6-1 with TRBJ2-7, with 8 bases identical to TRBD1. The ends lost 4 bases at V and 3 bases at J; junction bases unmatched: 8. The germline gives CDR1 MNHNS, CDR2 SASEGT. The CDR3 loop spans 15 amino acids. The CDR3 DNA follows: TGTGCCAGCAGTGGAGAGACAGGGGTCTACTACGAGCAGTACTTC. Translation: CASSGETGVYYEQYF.

The V and J genes are TRBV6-5 and TRBJ1-1, with D possibly matching TRBD1 (5 bases). The CDR3 has 13 amino acids. Germline V lookup: CDR1 MNHEY, CDR2 SVGAGI. V lost 6 bases, J lost 0 bases, and 8 bases lay in between. CDR3 sequence reads: CASRDIMNTEAFF. As DNA, the CDR3 is TGTGCCAGCAGGGACATCATGAACACTGAAGCTTTCTTT.

This clone was seen many times. The rearrangement joins TRBV5-4 to TRBJ2-6; 7 nucleotides align to TRBD1. With V trimmed by 4 bases and J by 3 bases, 4 bases remained unmatched. The CDR3 consists of 15 residues. The V gene's germline CDR1 is SGHNT and CDR2 YYREEE (reference sequence). The CDR3 sequence is CASSRQGDGANVLTF. The CDR3 region has the DNA TGTGCCAGCAGCAGACAGGGAGATGGGGCCAACGTCCTGACTTTC.

Here the CDR3 reads CASSLGEVDQPQHF. The CDR3 region has the DNA TGCGCCAGCAGCTTGGGGGAGGTCGATCAGCCCCAGCATTTT. This sequence joins TRBV5-1 and TRBJ1-5; D gene uncertain. The V end was cut by 0 bases, the J end by 5 bases, with 9 bases between. The germline V gene has CDR1 SGHRS and CDR2 YFSETQ. The CDR3 sequence is 14 residues long.

The rearrangement links TRBV5-6 to TRBJ1-1, with 8 bases matching TRBD1. The trim removed 3 bases at V and 5 bases at J, leaving 9 bases unmatched. The CDR3 is 15 residues long. CDR1 and CDR2 from the germline V gene are SGHDT and YYEEEE. DNA of the CDR3: TGTGCCAGCAGCTCACGGACAGGGAGGGGGACTGAAGCTTTCTTT. It yields the protein CASSSRTGRGTEAFF.

The J gene is TRBJ2-7, the V gene TRBV10-3; D is perhaps TRBD2 (6 bases). Germline CDR1 is ENHRY and CDR2 is SYGVKD. Trimming stripped 2 bases from V and 3 bases from J, with 8 bases between. The CDR3 spans 13 residues. The CDR3 DNA reads TGTGCCATCAGTGAGGCTAGCGACTACGAGCAGTACTTC. Protein: CAISEASDYEQYF.

This clone was detected once. The chain carries TRBV5-6 and TRBJ1-1; D possibly corresponds to TRBD1 (5 bases). The CDR3 is 16 residues long. Trimming took 2 bases from V and 0 from J, leaving 14 bases between them. Germline V gene sequence: CDR1 SGHDT, CDR2 YYEEEE. CDR3 in amino acids: CASSFQGSIMNTEAFF. The CDR3, as DNA: TGTGCCAGCAGCTTTCAGGGCAGCATAATGAACACTGAAGCTTTCTTT. Based on the CDR3 plus reference TRBV5-6 and TRBJ1-1, the full variable domain is DAGVTQSPTHLIKTRGQQVTLRCSPKSGHDTVSWYQQALGQGPQFIFQYYEEEERQRGNFPDRFSGHQFPNYSSELNVNALLLGDSALYLCASSFQGSIMNTEAFFGQGTRLTVV.

This clone was counted once. J is TRBJ1-2 and V is TRBV30, with 8 bases aligning to TRBD1. Trimming at V came to 4 bases and at J to 4 bases, leaving 2 bases not matched to a gene. There are 12 residues in the CDR3. Germline assignment: CDR1 GTSNPN and CDR2 SVGIG (reference sequence). The CDR3 nucleotides are TGTGCCTGGACAGGGGGCGTCTATGGCTACACCTTC. This gives the protein CAWTGGVYGYTF. The variable domain in full, completed from reference TRBV30 and TRBJ1-2, reads SQTIHQWPATLVQPVGSPLSLECTVEGTSNPNLYWYRQAAGRGLQLLFYSVGIGQISSEVPQNLSASRPQDRQFILSSKKLLLSDSGFYLCAWTGGVYGYTFGSGTRLTVV.

This chain uses TRBV5-8 with TRBJ2-2, with 8 bases lining up with TRBD1. Germline lookup yields CDR1 SGHTS and CDR2 YDEGEE. The CDR3 sequence is 15 residues long. Unmatched junction bases numbered 6, after V lost 2 bases and J lost 6 bases. The CDR3, as DNA: TGTGCCAGCAGCTTTGGGACAGGAGACCCCGGGGAGCTGTTTTTT. Its translation is CASSFGTGDPGELFF.

This rearrangement joins TRBV6-6 to TRBJ2-1, with 8 positions matching TRBD2. The CDR3 covers 16 residues. V lost 4 bases, J lost 0 bases, and 5 bases stayed unmatched. The V gene's germline CDR1 is MNHNY and CDR2 SVGAGI (reference sequence). The DNA for the CDR3 is TGTGCCAGCAGTTCCGGGACTAGAAGCTCCTACAATGAGCAGTTCTTC. It codes for CASSSGTRSSYNEQFF.

The chain employs TRBV19 and TRBJ1-5; TRBD1 aligns across 7 bases. The junction had 5 bases not matched to a gene; V was cut back by 4 bases and J by 2 bases. The CDR3 is made up of 15 amino acids. Germline V lookup: CDR1 LNHDA, CDR2 SQIVND (reference sequence). CDR3 sequence: CASSKTGLGNQPQHF. The CDR3 DNA is TGTGCCAGTAGTAAGACAGGGTTGGGCAATCAGCCCCAGCATTTT. Filled out from reference TRBV19 and TRBJ1-5, the complete variable domain reads DGGITQSPKYLFRKEGQNVTLSCEQNLNHDAMYWYRQDPGQGLRLIYYSQIVNDFQKGDIAEGYSVSREKKESFPLTVTSAQKNPTAFYLCASSKTGLGNQPQHFGDGTRLSIL.

This chain uses TRBV27 with TRBJ2-1, with TRBD1 identical over 10 bases. This CDR3 is 15 amino acids long. Germline V gene lookup returns CDR1 MNHEY and CDR2 SMNVEV (reference sequence). V dropped 5 bases and J dropped 8; count of bases not matched to a gene: 9. The CDR3: CASSDPGQGWYEQFF. CDR3 in DNA: TGTGCCAGCAGTGACCCGGGACAGGGGTGGTATGAGCAGTTCTTC.

The chain carries TRBV21-1 and TRBJ1-2. TRBV21-1 is annotated as a pseudogene. This CDR3 contains 13 residues. In nucleotides, the CDR3 is TGTGCCAGCAGCAAGGGGAGAGGATATGGCTACACCTTC. This sequence encodes CASSKGRGYGYTF.

The V gene is TRBV6-4, the J gene TRBJ2-7; perhaps TRBD2 as D (6 bases). V dropped 11 bases and J dropped 2 bases, with 16 bases sitting between them. The germline gives CDR1 MRHNA, CDR2 SNTAGT. This CDR3 spans 13 amino acids. The CDR3 bases are TGTGCCCCACCCCGGGGAGGTGCCTACGAGCAGTACTTC. Amino acid sequence: CAPPRGGAYEQYF.

This clone was counted ten times or more. The chain couples TRBV7-9 to TRBJ1-2, with TRBD1 matching over 7 bases. Germline CDR1 reads SEHNR; CDR2 reads FQNEAQ (reference sequence). The CDR3 has 15 residues. J lost 6 bases, V lost 4 bases, and 11 bases had no gene match. CDR3 in amino acids: CASSSGSDRYDGYTF. CDR3 DNA sequence: TGTGCCAGCAGCTCGGGGTCGGACAGGTACGATGGCTACACCTTC.

This chain links TRBV19 with TRBJ2-1; D gene uncertain. The CDR3 is 12 amino acids. Germline V gene lookup returns CDR1 LNHDA and CDR2 SQIVND (reference sequence). V was pared by 4 bases and J by 8 bases, with 9 bases between. Here the CDR3 DNA reads TGTGCCAGTAGTACTCGGAGAGATGAGCAGTTCTTC. It specifies CASSTRRDEQFF.

V is TRBV7-6 and J is TRBJ2-1; 8 bases match TRBD1. Germline V CDR1 and CDR2: SGHVS, FNYEAQ. CDR3 length equals 15 residues. The junction had 13 bases not matched to a gene; V was cut back by 5 bases and J by 10 bases. CDR3 loop: CASSHWTGLEGEQFF. The CDR3 DNA follows: TGTGCCAGCAGCCACTGGACAGGGTTGGAGGGAGAGCAGTTCTTC. The full variable domain, completed using reference TRBV7-6 and TRBJ2-1, is GAGVSQSPRYKVTKRGQDVALRCDPISGHVSLYWYRQALGQGPEFLTYFNYEAQQDKSGLPNDRFSAERPEGSISTLTIQRTEQRDSAMYRCASSHWTGLEGEQFFGPGTRLTVL.

The V call is TRBV6-5, the J call TRBJ1-1; D is unresolved. CDR3 length: 15 amino acids. The germline V gene has CDR1 MNHEY and CDR2 SVGAGI. V lost 1 base to trimming and J lost 6 bases, with 15 bases between them. CDR3 in amino acids: CASSYLKGGGSEAFF. CDR3 bases: TGTGCCAGCAGTTACTTGAAAGGCGGTGGGTCTGAAGCTTTCTTT.

This chain links TRBV19 with TRBJ2-7; TRBD2 matches 10 bases. CDR3 length: 15 residues. The J segment lost 3 bases and the V segment lost 5 bases, leaving 7 bases of the junction unmatched. Germline V gene sequence: CDR1 LNHDA, CDR2 SQIVND (reference sequence). This chain's CDR3 is CASSPSGSAHYEQYF. In DNA form, the CDR3 reads TGTGCCAGTAGTCCTAGCGGGAGCGCCCACTACGAGCAGTACTTC.

This clone was found once. The chain employs TRBV7-3 and TRBJ1-5; D unresolved. This CDR3 has 14 residues. Trimming stripped 1 base from V and 3 bases from J, with 7 bases between. Germline assignment: CDR1 SGHTA and CDR2 FQGTGA. The CDR3 is CASSLRGSNQPQHF. The CDR3 bases are TGTGCCAGCAGCTTAAGAGGATCCAATCAGCCCCAGCATTTT.

The chain employs TRBV9 and TRBJ2-1; D gene uncertain. The CDR3 totals 15 residues. The V end was cut by 3 bases, the J end by 6 bases, with 16 bases between. The germline CDR1 and CDR2 sequences are SGDLS and YYNGEE. The CDR3 loop is CASSGRGRFSNEQFF. In DNA form, the CDR3 reads TGTGCCAGCAGCGGGCGAGGTAGGTTTTCCAATGAGCAGTTCTTC.

This clone was detected only once. This CDR3 is CASSLGQGAVPPLHF. In DNA, the CDR3 is TGTGCCAGCTCACTCGGACAGGGAGCGGTTCCACCCCTCCACTTT. This chain joins TRBV18 and TRBJ1-6; 8 bases are shared with TRBD1. This CDR3 is 15 amino acids long. CDR1 KGHSH and CDR2 LQKENI come from the germline V gene. V was clipped by 4 bases and J by 11 bases; unmatched bases: 10.

This clone was seen a single time. This CDR3 is CASSIRGGSGNTIYF. CDR3 nucleotides: TGTGCCAGCAGCATAAGAGGGGGTTCTGGAAACACCATATATTTT. The chain uses TRBV9 and TRBJ1-3, with TRBD1 as a possible D gene (6 bases). The V end lost 4 bases, the J end lost 1 base, and 12 bases lay between the germline ends. Germline V CDR1 and CDR2: SGDLS, YYNGEE. This CDR3 has 15 residues.

This sequence joins TRBV9 and TRBJ2-7; 9 bases match TRBD2. J was trimmed by 3 bases and V by 0 bases; bases with no gene match: 13. This CDR3 is built from 18 residues. In germline, CDR1 is SGDLS, CDR2 YYNGEE. CDR3 sequence reads: CASSVGGAGGRALYEQYF. CDR3 nucleotide sequence: TGTGCCAGCAGCGTAGGGGGAGCAGGCGGGAGGGCTCTCTACGAGCAGTACTTC.

This CDR3 reads CASSLGQGHTEAFF. In DNA, the CDR3 is TGTGCCAGCAGCTTAGGCCAGGGGCACACTGAAGCTTTCTTT. The genes are TRBV11-2 and TRBJ1-1; D might be TRBD1 (6 bases). The CDR3 sequence is 14 residues long. V dropped 1 base and J dropped 3 bases, with 9 bases sitting between them. From germline, CDR1 is SGHAT and CDR2 FQNNGV.